The rows below give T cell receptor beta chains drawn from one sample of a study of blood T cells in healthy people across ages. TCRdb used MiXCR to reprocess the 5' RACE reads, holding one entry per CDR3 protein. The sample contains some 1.8 million distinct CDR3 sequences, around 40% of which appear only once. The sequencing sample was made of blood. Receptors were obtained from a human donor in good health. Each CDR3 is given with its conserved first and last residue. The D gene is left open where the match is weak. Size values are once, few and many counts, or a class for expanded clones, and some rows have none.

abundance	d_gene	v_gene	j_gene	CDR3aa	CDR3nt
few	-	TRBV9	TRBJ2-1	CASSPWGRYNEQFF	TGTGCCAGCAGCCCCTGGGGGCGGTACAATGAGCAGTTCTTC
-	-	TRBV4-3	TRBJ1-1	CASSQEMTMNTEAFF	TGCGCCAGCAGCCAAGAAATGACGATGAACACTGAAGCTTTCTTT
-	-	TRBV6-2/TRBV6-3	TRBJ2-7	CASTPAPDYYEQYF	TGTGCCAGCACCCCAGCACCCGATTACTACGAGCAGTACTTC
-	-	TRBV28	TRBJ2-1	CASMFGYNEQFF	TGTGCCAGCATGTTCGGTTACAATGAGCAGTTCTTC
few	TRBD1	TRBV4-1	TRBJ1-1	CASSQALTGSMNTEAFF	TGCGCCAGCAGCCAGGCCCTGACAGGGAGCATGAACACTGAAGCTTTCTTT
-	-	TRBV7-3	TRBJ1-1	CASSSFGENTEAFF	TGTGCCAGCAGCTCGTTCGGAGAGAACACTGAAGCTTTCTTT
-	-	TRBV7-8	TRBJ1-2	CASSPQVSQASYGYTF	TGTGCCAGCAGCCCCCAGGTGTCCCAAGCCTCCTATGGCTACACCTTC
-	-	TRBV3-1	TRBJ2-5	CASSQDAWGETQYF	TGTGCCAGCAGCCAAGATGCCTGGGGAGAGACCCAGTACTTC
-	TRBD2	TRBV4-3	TRBJ2-1	CASRDLAGGHHEQFF	TGCGCCAGCAGGGATTTAGCGGGGGGGCACCATGAGCAGTTCTTC
-	-	TRBV25-1	TRBJ2-7	CASSDQTGSYEQYF	TGTGCCAGCAGTGACCAGACAGGATCCTACGAGCAGTACTTC
-	-	TRBV10-3	TRBJ1-1	CAISDPNGRMNTEAFF	TGTGCCATCAGTGACCCCAACGGACGGATGAACACTGAAGCTTTCTTT
-	-	TRBV19	TRBJ1-1	CASSQRGARTEAFF	TGTGCCAGTAGTCAGAGGGGGGCACGCACTGAAGCTTTCTTT
-	TRBD2	TRBV20-1	TRBJ2-5	CSARDRISGGVLETQYF	TGCAGTGCTAGAGATCGGATTAGCGGGGGGGTATTGGAGACCCAGTACTTC
few	-	TRBV4-3	TRBJ2-7	CASSQDGAGALNEQYF	TGCGCCAGCAGCCAAGACGGGGCAGGGGCCCTCAACGAGCAGTACTTC
-	TRBD1	TRBV6-2/TRBV6-3	TRBJ1-5	CASSYGQGSNRPQHF	TGTGCCAGCAGTTACGGACAGGGCAGCAATCGGCCCCAGCATTTT
many	-	TRBV6-2/TRBV6-3	TRBJ2-7	CASSYSRGTPSYEQYF	TGTGCCAGCAGTTACTCCCGGGGCACCCCCTCCTACGAGCAGTACTTC
-	-	TRBV12-3/TRBV12-4	TRBJ2-7	CASQRTSSYEQYF	TGTGCCTCCCAGCGGACGAGCTCCTACGAGCAGTACTTC
-	TRBD2	TRBV7-2	TRBJ2-1	CASWFIGGDEQFF	TGTGCCAGTTGGTTTATTGGGGGGGATGAGCAGTTCTTC
-	-	TRBV7-9	TRBJ2-5	CASSRDSPQETQYF	TGTGCCAGCAGCCGGGACTCACCTCAAGAGACCCAGTACTTC
few	TRBD1	TRBV7-9	TRBJ1-1	CASSPKARQGLNTEAFF	TGTGCCAGCAGCCCGAAGGCGAGACAGGGCTTGAACACTGAAGCTTTCTTT
-	TRBD2	TRBV7-3	TRBJ2-3	CASSLRRLAGGTDTQYF	TGTGCCAGCAGCTTACGGCGACTAGCGGGGGGGACAGATACGCAGTATTTT
-	-	TRBV9	TRBJ2-1	CASSAMGGTGGRYNEQFF	TGTGCCAGCAGCGCAATGGGGGGGACAGGAGGGAGATACAATGAGCAGTTCTTC
few	TRBD1	TRBV20-1	TRBJ2-5	CSAPDRGRETQYF	TGCAGTGCCCCGGACAGGGGGCGAGAGACCCAGTACTTC
once	-	TRBV12-3/TRBV12-4	TRBJ2-3	CASSRDFSRRTDTQYF	TGTGCCAGCAGCAGGGACTTCTCACGGCGCACAGATACGCAGTATTTT
few	-	TRBV4-3	TRBJ2-5	CASSQGRVETQYF	TGCGCCAGCAGCCAAGGGAGGGTAGAGACCCAGTACTTC
-	-	TRBV7-2	TRBJ1-5	CASSLVADVNQPQHF	TGTGCCAGCAGCTTAGTAGCTGATGTCAATCAGCCCCAGCATTTT
few	TRBD1	TRBV9	TRBJ1-2	CASKNWDSPKPYSYTF	TGTGCCAGCAAAAACTGGGACAGTCCGAAGCCCTATAGCTACACCTTC
many	-	TRBV7-2	TRBJ2-7	CASSPRASYEQYF	TGTGCCAGCAGCCCAAGGGCCTCCTACGAGCAGTACTTC
-	-	TRBV7-9	TRBJ2-3	CASSLDHLQYF	TGTGCCAGCAGCTTAGACCACCTGCAGTATTTT
-	-	TRBV27	TRBJ2-2	CASSRVGANTGELFF	TGTGCCAGCAGTAGGGTGGGGGCGAACACCGGGGAGCTGTTTTTT
-	-	TRBV18	TRBJ1-2	CASSPPLDSLYGYTF	TGTGCCAGCTCACCACCCCTTGACAGCCTCTATGGCTACACCTTC
-	-	TRBV7-2	TRBJ2-1	CANSLGVPYNEQFF	TGTGCCAACAGCTTAGGGGTTCCCTACAATGAGCAGTTCTTC
-	TRBD1	TRBV6-2/TRBV6-3	TRBJ2-7	CATEGQPYYEQYF	TGTGCCACCGAGGGACAGCCTTATTACGAGCAGTACTTC
-	-	TRBV2	TRBJ1-2	CASSEVRGTGYGYTF	TGTGCCAGCAGTGAGGTTCGGGGTACTGGTTATGGCTACACCTTC
few	TRBD2	TRBV20-1	TRBJ2-1	CSAISGTSFLGEQFF	TGCAGTGCTATATCCGGGACTAGCTTTTTGGGTGAGCAGTTCTTC
few	-	TRBV9	TRBJ2-3	CASSVYRTHTDTQYF	TGTGCCAGCAGCGTATACCGGACCCACACAGATACGCAGTATTTT
-	TRBD1	TRBV6-6	TRBJ2-7	CASRYGTGLLDEQYF	TGTGCCAGCAGGTACGGGACAGGGCTATTGGACGAGCAGTACTTC
-	-	TRBV5-6	TRBJ2-7	CASSLPGGQPYEQYF	TGTGCCAGCAGCCTACCCGGCGGACAACCTTACGAGCAGTACTTC
-	TRBD1	TRBV7-2	TRBJ2-7	CASSLAPGTGYNEQYF	TGTGCCAGTAGCTTAGCCCCCGGGACAGGGTACAACGAGCAGTACTTC
-	-	TRBV20-1	TRBJ2-7	CSAREERAAGREQYF	TGCAGTGCTAGAGAGGAGAGGGCGGCGGGTAGGGAGCAGTACTTC
few	-	TRBV5-1	TRBJ2-1	CASSLGVGVNGEQFF	TGCGCCAGCAGCTTGGGTGTCGGGGTGAATGGTGAGCAGTTCTTC
-	TRBD1	TRBV5-1	TRBJ2-1	CASSLQGATSNEQFF	TGCGCCAGCAGCTTGCAGGGGGCTACTTCCAATGAGCAGTTCTTC
-	-	TRBV20-1	TRBJ1-2	CSARDRGGRGIPYTF	TGCAGTGCTAGAGATCGGGGGGGCAGGGGAATCCCCTACACCTTC
-	-	TRBV3-1	TRBJ2-5	CASSHGRFGTETQYF	TGTGCCAGCAGCCACGGACGGTTTGGGACAGAGACCCAGTACTTC
-	-	TRBV11-2	TRBJ1-4	CASSQGSRNEKLFF	TGTGCCAGCAGCCAAGGGAGCCGCAATGAAAAACTGTTTTTT
-	-	TRBV2	TRBJ2-2	CASSGQVQGTGELFF	TGTGCCAGCAGTGGACAGGTCCAGGGGACCGGGGAGCTGTTTTTT
-	-	TRBV6-5	TRBJ1-1	CASRSGGITEAFF	TGTGCCAGCAGATCCGGGGGGATCACTGAAGCTTTCTTT
many	-	TRBV9	TRBJ2-7	CASSPTGLHEQYF	TGTGCCAGCAGCCCCACGGGACTTCACGAGCAGTACTTC
few	-	TRBV6-2/TRBV6-3	TRBJ2-7	CASSYLVARDAAQYF	TGTGCCAGCAGTTACCTCGTGGCCAGGGACGCCGCGCAGTACTTC
few	-	TRBV12-3/TRBV12-4	TRBJ2-1	CASRPIQGPHEQFF	TGTGCCAGCAGGCCCATACAGGGCCCCCATGAGCAGTTCTTC
-	-	TRBV6-2/TRBV6-3	TRBJ2-1	CASGQSLYNEQFF	TGTGCCAGCGGGCAATCCCTCTACAATGAGCAGTTCTTC
-	-	TRBV27	TRBJ1-2	CASRDSLLNDYGYTF	TGTGCCAGCAGGGACAGCCTCTTAAATGACTATGGCTACACCTTC
-	-	TRBV24-1	TRBJ2-7	CATSDWNSRGEQYF	TGTGCCACCAGTGATTGGAACTCCCGGGGAGAGCAGTACTTC
-	-	TRBV14	TRBJ1-4	CASSQPGTNEKLFF	TGTGCCAGCAGCCAACCGGGGACTAATGAAAAACTGTTTTTT
-	-	TRBV7-9	TRBJ1-6	CASSLAVDSSPLHF	TGTGCCAGCAGCTTAGCGGTTGATTCTTCACCCCTCCACTTT
-	-	TRBV7-2	TRBJ2-2	CASSPTRTPGTGELFF	TGTGCCAGCAGCCCAACTAGAACCCCAGGGACCGGGGAGCTGTTTTTT
-	TRBD1	TRBV6-6	TRBJ1-4	CASSSRGSTNEKLFF	TGTGCCAGCAGTTCCAGGGGGTCAACTAATGAAAAACTGTTTTTT